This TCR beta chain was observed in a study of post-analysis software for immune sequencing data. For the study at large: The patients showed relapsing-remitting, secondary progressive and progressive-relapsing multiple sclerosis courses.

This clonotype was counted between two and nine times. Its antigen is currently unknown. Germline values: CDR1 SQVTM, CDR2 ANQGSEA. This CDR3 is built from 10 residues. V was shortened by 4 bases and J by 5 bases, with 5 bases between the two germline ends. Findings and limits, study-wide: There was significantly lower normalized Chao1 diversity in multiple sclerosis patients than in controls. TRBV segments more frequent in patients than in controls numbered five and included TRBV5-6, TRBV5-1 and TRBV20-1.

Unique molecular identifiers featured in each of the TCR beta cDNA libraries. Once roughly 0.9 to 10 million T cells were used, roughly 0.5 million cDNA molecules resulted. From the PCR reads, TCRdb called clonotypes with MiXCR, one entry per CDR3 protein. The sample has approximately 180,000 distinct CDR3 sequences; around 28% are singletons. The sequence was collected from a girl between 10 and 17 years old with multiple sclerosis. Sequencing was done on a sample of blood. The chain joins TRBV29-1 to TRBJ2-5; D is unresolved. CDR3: CSVVRETQYF. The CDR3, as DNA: TGCAGCGTTGTTCGTGAGACCCAGTACTTC.